This T cell receptor (beta chain) was captured in a study of response to subunit inactivated influenza vaccine. Whole-study results and caveats: Authors proposed each seasonal influenza vaccination draws in few new T cells.

This clonotype occurred many times. The target antigen is unknown. TCRdb itself ran the RT-PCR reads through MiXCR, one entry per CDR3 protein. The sample lists 650,000 or so distinct CDR3 sequences; 11% to 15% were seen once. The sequencing used PBMCs from blood, collected 14 to 15 days before vaccination. The source of this sequence is a man aged 45-65 years who received an inactivated influenza vaccine.

CDR3 nucleotides: TGTGCCACAGCTTGGGACAAAAAAGAGACCCAGTACTTC. Its protein is CATAWDKKETQYF. The gene calls are TRBV2 and TRBJ2-5, with a possible D match to TRBD1 (6 bases). The germline gives CDR1 SNHLY, CDR2 FYNNEI. Trimming removed 10 bases at V and 3 bases at J, with 15 bases between. The CDR3 runs 13 residues.